The 8 T cell receptor beta chains in this list originate from one sample, sequenced in a study of post-analysis software for immune sequencing data (dated by TCRdb to between 2014 and 2017). What this sample's time point label stands for: second blood draw from one MS patient after hematopoietic stem cell transplantation. Libraries were constructed by PCR. Sequencing was performed on an Illumina HiSeq 2500. To reduce PCR and sequencing biases, unique molecular identifiers were incorporated into the TCR beta cDNA libraries. TCRdb's own reprocessing of the public reads used fastp at Q25 and MiXCR and kept productive beta chains. Every CDR3 protein is listed once, alongside the most common genes and DNA of its rows. This sample lists over 150,000 distinct CDR3 sequences; about 34% were detected once. 28% of the sample lies in the top ten. Sequencing used blood, obtained after autologous hematopoietic stem cell transplantation. These receptors were collected from a girl aged 5 to 17 with multiple sclerosis. Donor details come from another sample of the same person, matched by shared clones.

This clonotype occurred a few times. The chain employs TRBV10-3 and TRBJ2-1, with D perhaps TRBD2 (5 bases). This CDR3 has 17 amino acids. The germline CDR1 and CDR2 sequences are ENHRY and SYGVKD. Trimming pared 3 bases from V and 0 bases from J, leaving 15 bases between. The CDR3 DNA reads as TGTGCCATCAGTGACCCGAGGGCCGATAGCTCCTACAATGAGCAGTTCTTC. This translates into CAISDPRADSSYNEQFF.

This clonotype was detected only a few times. The chain has TRBV27 and TRBJ2-7; D is unresolved. Trimming pared 9 bases from V and 1 base from J, leaving 10 bases between. Germline CDR1 reads MNHEY; CDR2 reads SMNVEV (reference sequence). The CDR3 length is 12 residues. CDR3 DNA: TGTGCCAGTCCCCCCTTATCCTACGAGCAGTACTTC. As protein: CASPPLSYEQYF.

This clonotype has a count of ten or more. V usage is TRBV20-1 and J usage is TRBJ1-2; TRBD1 might be the D (6 bases). Germline V gives CDR1 DFQATT, CDR2 SNEGSKA (reference sequence). Trimming took 4 bases from V and 4 from J, leaving 10 bases between them. This CDR3 spans 12 amino acids. CDR3: CSAIQDSYGYTF. The CDR3 coding sequence is TGCAGTGCTATACAGGACAGCTATGGCTACACCTTC.

This clonotype has more than one count but fewer than ten. This chain connects TRBV28 to TRBJ2-7; perhaps D is TRBD1 or TRBD2 (6 bases each). Germline lookup yields CDR1 MDHEN and CDR2 SYDVKM. The CDR3 is 14 amino acids. V was trimmed by 3 bases and J by 0 bases, leaving 9 bases between them. The CDR3 DNA follows: TGTGCCAGCAGTTTTAGGGGGGTCTCCTACGAGCAGTACTTC. Its translation: CASSFRGVSYEQYF.

In this sample, this clonotype turned up many times. V is TRBV4-3 and J is TRBJ2-7; 11 bases fit TRBD1. CDR1 and CDR2 from the germline V gene are LGHNA and YSLEER. The CDR3 loop spans 18 amino acids. J gave up 1 base and V 0 bases, and 8 bases lay outside the gene matches. The CDR3 reads CASSQEPSGTGGSYEQYF. The CDR3 DNA reads as TGCGCCAGCAGCCAAGAGCCCTCTGGGACAGGGGGATCCTACGAGCAGTACTTC.

This chain connects TRBV12-3 or TRBV12-4 to TRBJ2-7, with D perhaps TRBD2 (6 bases). Trimming took 6 bases from V and 4 from J, leaving 10 bases between them. The CDR3 loop spans 12 amino acids. The CDR3 DNA reads TGTGCCAGCAGCTTCGCGGGATACGAGCAGTACTTC. As protein: CASSFAGYEQYF.

This clonotype has more than one count but fewer than ten. V usage is TRBV9 and J usage is TRBJ2-5; 11 bases are a match to TRBD1. V lost 0 bases, J lost 4 bases, and 5 bases stayed unmatched. The CDR3 loop spans 16 amino acids. CDR1 and CDR2 from the germline V gene are SGDLS and YYNGEE. The CDR3 DNA follows: TGTGCCAGCAGCGTAGTGTCGGGACAGGGGGGAGAGACCCAGTACTTC. Protein product: CASSVVSGQGGETQYF.

This chain uses TRBV20-1 with TRBJ2-5; the match to TRBD2 covers 14 bases. The CDR3 covers 17 residues. Germline-derived CDR1 and CDR2 are DFQATT and SNEGSKA (reference sequence). V shed 3 bases, J shed 1 base, and the junction held 7 bases outside the gene matches. The CDR3 DNA is TGCAGTGCTAGGTCCCCGGGACTAGCGGGGGCCCAAGAGACCCAGTACTTC. Encoded protein: CSARSPGLAGAQETQYF.